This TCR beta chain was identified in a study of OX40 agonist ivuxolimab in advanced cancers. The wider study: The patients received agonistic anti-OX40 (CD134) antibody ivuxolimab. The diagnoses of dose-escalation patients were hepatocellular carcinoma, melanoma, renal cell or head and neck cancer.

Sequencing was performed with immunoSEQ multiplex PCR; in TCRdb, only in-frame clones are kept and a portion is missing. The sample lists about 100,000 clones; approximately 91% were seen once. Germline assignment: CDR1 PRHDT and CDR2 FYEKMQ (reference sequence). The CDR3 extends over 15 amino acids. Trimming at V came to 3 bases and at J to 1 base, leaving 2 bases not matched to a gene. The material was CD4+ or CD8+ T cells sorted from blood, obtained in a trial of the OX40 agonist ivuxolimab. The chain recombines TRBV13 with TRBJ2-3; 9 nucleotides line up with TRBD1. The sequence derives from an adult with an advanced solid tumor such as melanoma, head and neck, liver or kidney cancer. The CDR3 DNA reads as TGTGCCAGCAGCTTGGGACAGGGCCGCACAGATACGCAGTATTTT. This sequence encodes CASSLGQGRTDTQYF.